Sequencing of this TCR beta chain was carried out in a study of chemoradiotherapy in HPV16-positive cancers. Looking at the study overall: Candidate HPV-specific clones and shared TCR motifs came from a couple of HPV16-positive patients.

Sequenced by immunoSEQ multiplex PCR; TCRdb stores in-frame clones only, minus some. The data show several thousand clones, with 70% to 90% seen just once and over 4.5% held by the top ten. Study findings and constraints: Candidate HPV-specific clones and E7-related TCR motifs grew in tumor during treatment. HPV-responsive T-cell expansion during chemoradiotherapy was linked to improved recurrence-free survival in HPV16-positive patients.

This clone was seen once. The antigen remains undetermined. The source material was tumor tissue, sampled from a patient who underwent chemoradiotherapy. The receptor was isolated from a human donor with HPV-associated anogenital cancer.

CDR3 DNA: TGTGCCAGCAGTTTACGAGGACCACTCCTAGGGTGGCAGTACTTC. This codes for CASSLRGPLLGWQYF. V gene TRBV28 combines with J gene TRBJ2-5; no definite D call. This CDR3 spans 15 amino acids. V shed 2 bases and J shed 11 bases, with 21 bases lying between them. Germline CDR1 is MDHEN and CDR2 is SYDVKM.